The 11 T cell receptor beta chains presented below share a single source sample, sequenced in a study of T cells in narcolepsy. Assay: immunoSEQ multiplex PCR; the TCRdb copy retains only in-frame clones and omits some. The sample has around 30,000 clones, more than 75% seen once; the top ten hold about 2.5%. Sequencing was performed on memory (CD45RA-) CD4+ T cells from blood. These receptors were obtained from a human donor in good health.

The CDR3 here is CASSLVGQGIGQPQHF. In DNA form, the CDR3 reads TGTGCCAGCAGTTTAGTGGGACAGGGAATCGGTCAGCCCCAGCATTTT. This chain uses TRBV28 with TRBJ1-5, with 9 bases that match TRBD1. The CDR3 spans 16 residues. The trim removed 2 bases at V and 6 bases at J, leaving 8 bases unmatched. CDR1 and CDR2 from the germline V gene are MDHEN and SYDVKM.

This clone was picked up a small number of times. The chain links TRBV5-1 to TRBJ1-5, with D tentatively TRBD1 (5 bases). The CDR3 loop spans 15 amino acids. Germline V gives CDR1 SGHRS, CDR2 YFSETQ. V was shortened by 0 bases and J by 3 bases, with 10 bases between the two germline ends. The CDR3 DNA reads TGCGCCAGCAGCTTGGAAGGGGCTACCAATCAGCCCCAGCATTTT. Translated, it gives CASSLEGATNQPQHF.

The V and J genes are TRBV19 and TRBJ1-2; TRBD1 might be the D (6 bases). Trimming stripped 7 bases from V and 2 bases from J, with 17 bases between. Looked up from germline, CDR1 is LNHDA and CDR2 is SQIVND (reference sequence). CDR3 length: 15 residues. The CDR3 DNA is TGTGCCAGTAACCCCAAAGGGGGGTTGAACTATGGCTACACCTTC. The encoded protein is CASNPKGGLNYGYTF.

This chain joins TRBV5-1 and TRBJ2-3, with D perhaps matching TRBD1 (6 bases). Deletions cut 2 bases from V and 0 bases from J, with 10 bases between. This CDR3 contains 15 residues. Germline CDR1 is SGHRS and CDR2 is YFSETQ. Here the CDR3 DNA reads TGCGCCAGCAGCTTCCAGGGGCCTAGCACAGATACGCAGTATTTT. Translated: CASSFQGPSTDTQYF.

This chain connects TRBV5-6 to TRBJ2-7; tentative D call: TRBD2 (5 bases). V lost 3 bases and J lost 6, with 22 bases in between. The CDR3 is 16 amino acids. Per the germline V gene, CDR1 is SGHDT and CDR2 is YYEEEE. DNA for the CDR3: TGTGCCAGCAGCTCTCGAGGTTCGGTAGGGAGTGGCGAGCAGTACTTC. Translated, it gives CASSSRGSVGSGEQYF.

This chain links TRBV10-3 with TRBJ1-2; 10 nucleotides align to TRBD1. With 5 bases clipped from V and 5 bases from J, the junction kept 5 bases outside the gene matches. The CDR3 sequence is 14 residues long. CDR1 and CDR2 from the germline V gene are ENHRY and SYGVKD. The DNA for the CDR3 is TGTGCCATCAGTACCGGGACAGGGGTATATGGCTACACCTTC. This sequence encodes CAISTGTGVYGYTF.

The chain couples TRBV30 to TRBJ2-4, with D unresolved. The germline V gene has CDR1 GTSNPN and CDR2 SVGIG (reference sequence). The ends were cut back, 1 base at V and 0 bases at J, with 7 bases in the middle. The CDR3 spans 14 residues. The CDR3 here is CAWSDLVAKNIQYF. As DNA, the CDR3 is TGTGCCTGGAGTGACCTGGTAGCCAAAAACATTCAGTACTTC.

The rearrangement links TRBV30 to TRBJ1-1; D is ambiguous. This CDR3 has 16 residues. V was shortened by 2 bases and J by 4 bases, with 20 bases between the two germline ends. Germline loops: CDR1 GTSNPN, CDR2 SVGIG (reference sequence). CDR3 amino acids: CAWSPPWTVLGTEAFF. The CDR3 DNA follows: TGTGCCTGGAGTCCACCTTGGACGGTTTTAGGCACTGAAGCTTTCTTT.

CDR3 residues: CASRTMGGQRGEAFF. CDR3 bases: TGTGCCAGCAGGACGATGGGGGGACAGAGGGGTGAAGCTTTCTTT. The chain has TRBV11-2 and TRBJ1-1; 7 bases are shared with TRBD1. From germline, CDR1 is SGHAT and CDR2 FQNNGV. The CDR3 consists of 15 residues. After removal of 6 bases from V and 7 bases from J, the junction contained 14 bases not matched to a gene.

The chain joins TRBV27 to TRBJ2-3; D unclear. This CDR3 is built from 14 residues. V lost 0 bases, J lost 2 bases, and 6 bases lay in between. Germline V gives CDR1 MNHEY, CDR2 SMNVEV (reference sequence). The CDR3 bases are TGTGCCAGCAGTTTATCAGGGTACACAGATACGCAGTATTTT. Translated: CASSLSGYTDTQYF.

The sample holds one count of this clone. This sequence joins TRBV7-6 and TRBJ2-3; 7 bases are shared with TRBD2. V lost 3 bases, J lost 1 base, and 7 bases stayed unmatched. The CDR3 runs to 16 residues. CDR1 and CDR2 from the germline V gene are SGHVS and FNYEAQ. For the CDR3, the DNA is TGTGCCAGCAGCTTCGCCTCGGGGGGAGGCACAGATACGCAGTATTTT. Translated: CASSFASGGGTDTQYF.